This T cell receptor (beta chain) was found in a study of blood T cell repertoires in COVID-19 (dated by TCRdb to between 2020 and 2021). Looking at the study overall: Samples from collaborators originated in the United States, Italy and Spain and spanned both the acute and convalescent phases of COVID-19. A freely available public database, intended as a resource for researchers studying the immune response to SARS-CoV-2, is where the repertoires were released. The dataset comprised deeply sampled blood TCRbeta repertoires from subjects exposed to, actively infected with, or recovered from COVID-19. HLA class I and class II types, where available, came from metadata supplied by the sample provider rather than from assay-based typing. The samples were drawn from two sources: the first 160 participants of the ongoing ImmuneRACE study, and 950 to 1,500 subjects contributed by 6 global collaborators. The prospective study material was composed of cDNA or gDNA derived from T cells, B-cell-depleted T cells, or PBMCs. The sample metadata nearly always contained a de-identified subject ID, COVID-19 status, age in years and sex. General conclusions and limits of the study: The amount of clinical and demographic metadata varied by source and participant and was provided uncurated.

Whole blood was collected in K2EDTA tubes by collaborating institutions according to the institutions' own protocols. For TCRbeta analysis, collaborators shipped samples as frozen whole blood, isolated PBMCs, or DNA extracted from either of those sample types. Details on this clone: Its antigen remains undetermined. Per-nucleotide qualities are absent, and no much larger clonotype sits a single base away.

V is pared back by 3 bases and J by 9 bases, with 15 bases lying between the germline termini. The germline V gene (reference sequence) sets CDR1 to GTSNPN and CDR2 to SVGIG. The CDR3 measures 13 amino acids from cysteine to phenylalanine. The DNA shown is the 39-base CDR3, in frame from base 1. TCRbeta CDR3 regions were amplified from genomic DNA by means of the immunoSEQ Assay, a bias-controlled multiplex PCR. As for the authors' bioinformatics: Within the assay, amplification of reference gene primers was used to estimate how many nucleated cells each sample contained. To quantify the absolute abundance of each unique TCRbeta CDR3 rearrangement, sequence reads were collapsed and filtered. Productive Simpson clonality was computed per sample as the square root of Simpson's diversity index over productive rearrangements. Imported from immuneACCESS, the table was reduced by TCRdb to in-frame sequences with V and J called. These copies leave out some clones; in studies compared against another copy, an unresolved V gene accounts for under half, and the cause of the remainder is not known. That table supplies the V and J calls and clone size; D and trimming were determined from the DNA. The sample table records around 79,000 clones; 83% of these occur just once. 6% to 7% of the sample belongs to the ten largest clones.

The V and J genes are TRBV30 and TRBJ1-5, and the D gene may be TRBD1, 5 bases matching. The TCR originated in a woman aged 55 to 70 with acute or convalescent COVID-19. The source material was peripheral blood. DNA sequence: TGTGCCTGGAGGCCGGGACTCGAGGGGCCCCAGCATTTT. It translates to CAWRPGLEGPQHF.